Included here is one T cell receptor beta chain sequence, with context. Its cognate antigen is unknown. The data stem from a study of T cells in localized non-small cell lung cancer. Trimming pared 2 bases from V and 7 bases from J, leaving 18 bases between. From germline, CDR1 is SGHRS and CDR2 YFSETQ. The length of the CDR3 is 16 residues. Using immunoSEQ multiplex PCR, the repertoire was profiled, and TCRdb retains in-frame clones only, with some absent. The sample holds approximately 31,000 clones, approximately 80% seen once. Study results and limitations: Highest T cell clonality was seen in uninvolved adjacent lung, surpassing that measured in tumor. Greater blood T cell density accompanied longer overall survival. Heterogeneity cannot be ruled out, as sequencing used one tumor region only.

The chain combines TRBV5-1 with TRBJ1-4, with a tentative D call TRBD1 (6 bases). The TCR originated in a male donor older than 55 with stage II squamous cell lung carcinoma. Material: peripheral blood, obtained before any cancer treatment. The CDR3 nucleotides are TGCGCCAGCAGCTTTACGGGGGCGCGGGGAGGTGAAAAACTGTTTTTT. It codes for CASSFTGARGGEKLFF. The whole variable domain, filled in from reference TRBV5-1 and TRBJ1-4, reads KAGVTQTPRYLIKTRGQQVTLSCSPISGHRSVSWYQQTPGQGLQFLFEYFSETQRNKGNFPGRFSGRQFSNSRSEMNVSTLELGDSALYLCASSFTGARGGEKLFFGSGTQLSVL.